The TCR beta chain under discussion was sequenced for a study of cytomegalovirus exposure and HLA in healthy donors. Regarding the study as a whole: By a later analysis, the bulk of CMV-associated TCR beta chains appeared HLA-restricted. As a later analysis revealed, the rate of TCR association differed by HLA locus, with DRB1 most and HLA-C fewest. Within an earlier analysis, most TCR beta V segments proved productive either about 87% or about 30% of the time.

13 Jbeta primers and 60 Vbeta primers were used for the PCR. Data came from immunoSEQ multiplex PCR; TCRdb stores just in-frame clones and leaves some out. Of about 160,000 clones listed, approximately 75% are singletons. Those who donated were healthy bone marrow donors. This clone was seen just once. The antigen remains unidentified. This clonotype was obtained from a young man in good health and CMV-seropositive. Sequencing was carried out using PBMCs.

The DNA for the CDR3 is TGTGCCATCAGTGAGTCTGGCAGCCAAGAGACCCAGTACTTC. Translation gives CAISESGSQETQYF. The chain combines TRBV10-3 with TRBJ2-5; D gene uncertain. The CDR3 sequence is 14 residues long. CDR1 is ENHRY and CDR2 is SYGVKD in the germline V gene. The ends were cut back, 0 bases at V and 1 base at J, with 6 bases in the middle.